The 26 T cell receptor beta chains given below trace back to one sample, sequenced in a study of T cell changes during pregnancy in multiple sclerosis. The data were produced by immunoSEQ multiplex PCR, yet TCRdb's version contains in-frame clones alone and is incomplete. The sample lists 91,000 or so clones; about 94% were seen once. The sample was peripheral blood, taken after pregnancy. The receptors stem from a female donor with multiple sclerosis, enrolled in a pregnancy study.

J is TRBJ1-4 and V is TRBV5-5; D unclear. This CDR3 comprises 14 residues. CDR1 and CDR2 (germline): SGHKS, YYEKEE (reference sequence). Trimming removed 4 bases from V and 7 bases from J, with 14 bases in between. CDR3 DNA sequence: TGTGCCAGCAGCCCTCAGTTAAATCGTGAAAAACTGTTTTTT. Protein sequence: CASSPQLNREKLFF.

This chain connects TRBV18 to TRBJ2-7; 9 bases fit TRBD1. Germline CDR1 is KGHSH and CDR2 is LQKENI. Losses at the gene ends were 6 bases for V and 3 bases for J; bases not matched to a gene: 12. CDR3 length equals 16 residues. For the CDR3, the DNA is TGTGCCAGCTCGTCGGGACAGGGACGGGACTACTACGAGCAGTACTTC. This sequence encodes CASSSGQGRDYYEQYF. Full variable domain (missing parts from reference TRBV18 and TRBJ2-7): NAGVMQNPRHLVRRRGQEARLRCSPMKGHSHVYWYRQLPEEGLKFMVYLQKENIIDESGMPKERFSAEFPKEGPSILRIQQVVRGDSAAYFCASSSGQGRDYYEQYFGPGTRLTVT.

The chain is built from TRBV28 and TRBJ1-1; D gene uncertain. Trimming removed 8 bases from V and 0 bases from J, with 16 bases in between. The length of the CDR3 is 15 residues. Germline assignment: CDR1 MDHEN and CDR2 SYDVKM. The CDR3 reads CASPDSRGLNTEAFF. The CDR3 region has the DNA TGTGCCAGCCCGGACTCTCGGGGTTTGAACACTGAAGCTTTCTTT.

V is TRBV9 and J is TRBJ2-2, with 10 positions matching TRBD2. CDR1 and CDR2 (germline): SGDLS, YYNGEE. After removal of 0 bases from V and 11 bases from J, the junction contained 7 bases not matched to a gene. The length of the CDR3 is 15 residues. CDR3 in amino acids: CASSVGAGGPFELFF. The CDR3, as DNA: TGTGCCAGCAGCGTAGGAGCGGGAGGGCCTTTCGAGCTGTTTTTT.

The J gene is TRBJ2-4, the V gene TRBV6-1; possible D gene TRBD2, 6 bases. Germline V gene lookup returns CDR1 MNHNS and CDR2 SASEGT. CDR3 length: 17 amino acids. With 3 bases removed from V and 1 base from J, the gap between germline ends came to 16 bases. CDR3 DNA: TGTGCCAGCAGTGATGGGACTTTCAGGCCGGCCAAAAACATTCAGTACTTC. Translating gives CASSDGTFRPAKNIQYF.

The chain combines TRBV15 with TRBJ2-1; 8 nucleotides line up with TRBD2. From germline, CDR1 is LNHNV and CDR2 YYDKDF (reference sequence). CDR3 size: 14 residues. The ends lost 2 bases at V and 8 bases at J; junction bases unmatched: 5. The CDR3 loop is CATSRLREGHEQFF. The CDR3, as DNA: TGTGCCACCAGCAGACTACGGGAGGGGCATGAGCAGTTCTTC. The full variable domain, rest sourced from reference TRBV15 and TRBJ2-1, is DAMVIQNPRYQVTQFGKPVTLSCSQTLNHNVMYWYQQKSSQAPKLLFHYYDKDFNNEADTPDNFQSRRPNTSFCFLDIRSPGLGDTAMYLCATSRLREGHEQFFGPGTRLTVL.

The genes are TRBV7-9 and TRBJ1-2; possible D gene TRBD1, 5 bases. Trimming stripped 1 base from V and 6 bases from J, with 9 bases between. CDR3 length: 13 residues. Germline CDR1 and CDR2: SEHNR and FQNEAQ (reference sequence). CDR3 coding DNA: TGTGCCAGCAGCTTAGGACAGTGGGATGGCTACACCTTC. Amino acid sequence: CASSLGQWDGYTF.

The chain uses TRBV2 and TRBJ1-5; TRBD1 agrees at 7 bases. The V segment lost 7 bases and the J segment 0 bases; nucleotides outside the gene matches: 15. This CDR3 has 18 amino acids. CDR1 SNHLY and CDR2 FYNNEI come from the germline V gene. CDR3 sequence: CASTLGGGPGYSNQPQHF. CDR3 DNA: TGTGCCAGCACCCTAGGAGGGGGCCCGGGGTATAGCAATCAGCCCCAGCATTTT.

This chain uses TRBV7-8 with TRBJ2-1, with 11 bases matching TRBD2. The ends lost 3 bases at V and 8 bases at J; junction bases unmatched: 9. This CDR3 is built from 16 residues. Germline values: CDR1 SGHVS, CDR2 FQNEAQ. The CDR3 reads CASSFPTSGNWDEQFF. The CDR3 bases are TGTGCCAGCAGCTTCCCGACTAGCGGGAATTGGGATGAGCAGTTCTTC.

This chain links TRBV11-2 with TRBJ2-7; D perhaps matches TRBD2 (6 bases). CDR1 SGHAT and CDR2 FQNNGV come from the germline V gene. This CDR3 is built from 15 residues. Deletions cut 1 base from V and 3 bases from J, with 13 bases between. The CDR3 loop reads CASSLGPAGSYEQYF. The CDR3 nucleotides are TGTGCCAGCAGCTTAGGCCCCGCGGGGAGCTACGAGCAGTACTTC.

The chain carries TRBV14 and TRBJ1-1; no firm D call. Trimming took off 1 base at V and 1 base at J, with 16 bases between the two ends. This CDR3 region has 17 residues. CDR1 and CDR2 from the germline V gene are SGHDN and FVKESK. The CDR3 nucleotides are TGTGCCAGCAGCCAAGCTTCGACAATGTCAGCGAACACTGAAGCTTTCTTT. This gives the protein CASSQASTMSANTEAFF.

V and J are TRBV19 and TRBJ2-4; 9 bases are shared with TRBD1. Germline V lookup: CDR1 LNHDA, CDR2 SQIVND (reference sequence). V was pared by 5 bases and J by 6 bases, with 8 bases of the junction left unmatched. The CDR3 contains 15 residues. This chain's CDR3 is CASSLTGGRANIQYF. DNA for the CDR3: TGTGCCAGTAGTTTAACAGGGGGCAGGGCAAACATTCAGTACTTC.

The CDR3 region has the DNA TGTGCCTGGAGCGCTACAGGGATCACTGAAGCTTTCTTT. It is translated as CAWSATGITEAFF. V usage is TRBV30 and J usage is TRBJ1-1; possibly TRBD1 for D (6 bases). The CDR3 contains 13 residues. Trimming removed 3 bases from V and 4 bases from J, with 12 bases in between. CDR1 is GTSNPN and CDR2 is SVGIG in the germline V gene (reference sequence).

The rearrangement uses TRBV6-4 and TRBJ2-1; 9 bases align to TRBD1. CDR1 and CDR2 from the germline V gene are MRHNA and SNTAGT. Trimming removed 5 bases from V and 8 bases from J; junction bases left unmatched: 10. The CDR3 is 15 residues long. The CDR3 DNA reads TGTGCCAGCAGTACTACAGGGGGCGCGGGCGATGAGCAGTTCTTC. It is translated as CASSTTGGAGDEQFF.

V gene TRBV9 combines with J gene TRBJ2-7, with 13 bases lining up with TRBD2. The CDR3 length is 16 residues. Germline assignment: CDR1 SGDLS and CDR2 YYNGEE. Trimming took 3 bases from V and 5 from J; bases not matched to a gene: 8. The CDR3, as DNA: TGTGCCAGCAGCGGCGGGGGACTAGCGGGAACTGACGAGCAGTACTTC. Translating it yields CASSGGGLAGTDEQYF. The full variable domain, completed using reference TRBV9 and TRBJ2-7, is DSGVTQTPKHLITATGQRVTLRCSPRSGDLSVYWYQQSLDQGLQFLIQYYNGEERAKGNILERFSAQQFPDLHSELNLSSLELGDSALYFCASSGGGLAGTDEQYFGPGTRLTVT.

V gene TRBV6-5 combines with J gene TRBJ2-7; 7 bases are shared with TRBD1. The CDR3 has 15 residues. The germline gives CDR1 MNHEY, CDR2 SVGAGI. Trimming cost V 4 bases and J 3 bases; bases outside gene matches: 9. The CDR3: CASSSRTGVIYEQYF. CDR3 sequence (DNA): TGTGCCAGCAGTTCCCGGACAGGAGTTATCTACGAGCAGTACTTC.

The rearrangement uses TRBV5-1 and TRBJ2-5, with TRBD1 matching over 9 bases. From germline, CDR1 is SGHRS and CDR2 YFSETQ. CDR3 size: 14 residues. After removal of 3 bases from V and 2 bases from J, the junction contained 2 bases not matched to a gene. Here the CDR3 reads CASSWGQGQETQYF. The CDR3 DNA follows: TGCGCCAGCAGCTGGGGACAGGGTCAAGAGACCCAGTACTTC.

In DNA form, the CDR3 reads TGTGCCAGCAGTAAAGACAGGGCCTCCTACGAGCAGTACTTC. Its protein is CASSKDRASYEQYF. J is TRBJ2-7 and V is TRBV6-4; 7 bases line up with TRBD1. The trim removed 5 bases at V and 0 bases at J, leaving 4 bases unmatched. The CDR3 covers 14 residues. The germline gives CDR1 MRHNA, CDR2 SNTAGT.

CDR3: CASSLEQMGAGRGKLFF. The CDR3, as DNA: TGTGCCAGCAGCTTGGAGCAGATGGGGGCAGGGAGAGGAAAACTGTTTTTT. This chain connects TRBV5-6 to TRBJ1-4; possible D gene TRBD1, 6 bases. This CDR3 region has 17 residues. V was clipped by 0 bases and J by 10 bases, with 22 bases between them. Germline V lookup: CDR1 SGHDT, CDR2 YYEEEE.

This chain connects TRBV5-5 to TRBJ1-4; 7 positions agree with TRBD1. Germline V gene data show CDR1 as SGHKS and CDR2 as YYEKEE (reference sequence). Trimming removed 6 bases from V and 12 bases from J; junction bases left unmatched: 14. CDR3 length: 14 residues. This CDR3 reads CASTPGQSGVELFF. The CDR3 DNA follows: TGTGCCAGCACCCCGGGACAGTCGGGGGTGGAACTGTTTTTT.

The chain has TRBV12-5 and TRBJ2-5; TRBD1 matches at 9 bases. With 5 bases clipped from V and 5 bases from J, the junction kept 6 bases outside the gene matches. Germline CDR1 is LGHNT and CDR2 is FRNRAP. The CDR3 length is 14 residues. The CDR3 nucleotides are TGTGCTAGTGGTCCGCAGACAGGGGGGGAGACCCAGTACTTC. This sequence encodes CASGPQTGGETQYF.

The chain is built from TRBV9 and TRBJ2-2; 9 positions match TRBD1. J was trimmed by 7 bases and V by 3 bases; bases with no gene match: 10. Germline lookup yields CDR1 SGDLS and CDR2 YYNGEE. This CDR3 contains 16 residues. The DNA of the CDR3 is TGTGCCAGCAGCGCCTCGGGACAGGGTGGGAACGGGGAGCTGTTTTTT. This codes for CASSASGQGGNGELFF.

This clone was detected a few times. This chain uses TRBV27 with TRBJ1-3; D is unresolved. Germline CDR1 MNHEY, CDR2 SMNVEV (reference sequence). The CDR3 consists of 15 residues. Trimming removed 7 bases from V and 0 bases from J, with 13 bases in between. CDR3 in amino acids: CASTLTWSSGNTIYF. The CDR3 DNA is TGTGCCAGCACCCTGACTTGGAGCTCTGGAAACACCATATATTTT.

This chain joins TRBV6-1 and TRBJ1-1; 7 nucleotides line up with TRBD1. Germline V lookup: CDR1 MNHNS, CDR2 SASEGT. V dropped 7 bases and J dropped 6; count of bases not matched to a gene: 11. CDR3 size: 14 residues. The CDR3 coding sequence is TGTGCCAGCACCGGAACTACAGGGGCCTCTGAAGCTTTCTTT. Translated, it gives CASTGTTGASEAFF.

The V call is TRBV18, the J call TRBJ2-1; 9 bases are a match to TRBD2. CDR1 and CDR2 (germline): KGHSH, LQKENI. CDR3 length: 15 residues. V dropped 3 bases and J dropped 5; count of bases not matched to a gene: 5. CDR3 nucleotides: TGTGCCAGCTCACCTCCGGGACTAGCACACAATGAGCAGTTCTTC. This sequence encodes CASSPPGLAHNEQFF.

V and J are TRBV6-1 and TRBJ2-7; 7 nucleotides align to TRBD2. The germline CDR1 and CDR2 sequences are MNHNS and SASEGT. V lost 5 bases and J lost 3; bases outside the gene matches: 4. This CDR3 spans 13 amino acids. The CDR3: CASSSRDYYEQYF. CDR3 DNA sequence: TGTGCCAGCAGTTCCCGGGACTACTACGAGCAGTACTTC.